This TCR beta chain was obtained from a study of T-cell memory formation after mild COVID-19. Study in general: TCR clusters were largely donor specific. Study-wide points: The study detected some responding clones in pre-infection memory, suggesting cross-reactive memory joined. Clones that shrank (day 15 to 85) were balanced CD4/CD8, whereas later expanders leaned CD4+.

The 5'RACE method, run with constant-segment primers, produced TCR alpha and TCR beta cDNA libraries (carrying sample barcodes and UMIs). TCRdb reprocessed the 5' RACE reads via MiXCR and lists one record per CDR3 protein. The sample shows around 440,000 distinct CDR3 sequences, 15% to 20% of them seen only once. Concerning this clonotype: The target antigen is unknown.

V was trimmed by 0 bases and J by 5 bases, leaving 11 bases between them. Germline assignment: CDR1 MNHNY and CDR2 SVGAGI (reference sequence). The CDR3 is made up of 14 amino acids. Sequenced sample: PBMCs or a T cell subset sorted from them (not recorded which). This TCR was recovered from an adult woman who had mild COVID-19 (a few samples of this study predate the infection). Cell type and time point are not known. V is TRBV6-6 and J is TRBJ2-7; either TRBD1 or TRBD2 may fit D (5 bases each). Here the CDR3 reads CASSYSEGRNEQYF. Here the CDR3 DNA reads TGTGCCAGCAGTTACTCAGAGGGGCGGAACGAGCAGTACTTC.